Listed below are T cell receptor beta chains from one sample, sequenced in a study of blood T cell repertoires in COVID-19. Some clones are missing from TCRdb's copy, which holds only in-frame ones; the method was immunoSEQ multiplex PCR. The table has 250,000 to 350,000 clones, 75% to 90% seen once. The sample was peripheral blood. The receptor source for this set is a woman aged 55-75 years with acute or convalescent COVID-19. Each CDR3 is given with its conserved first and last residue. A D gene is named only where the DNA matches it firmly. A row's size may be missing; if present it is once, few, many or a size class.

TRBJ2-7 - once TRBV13 CASSANRNYEQYF TGTGCCAGCAGCGCGAACAGGAACTACGAGCAGTACTTC
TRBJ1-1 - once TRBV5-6 CASSVGHLNTEAFF TGTGCCAGCAGCGTGGGACACCTGAACACTGAAGCTTTCTTT
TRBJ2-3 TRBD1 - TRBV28 CASSSAGGYWETDTQYF TGTGCCAGCAGTTCCGCAGGGGGCTATTGGGAGACAGATACGCAGTATTTT
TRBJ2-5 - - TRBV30 CAWVQMRETQYF TGTGCCTGGGTCCAGATGAGGGAGACCCAGTACTTC
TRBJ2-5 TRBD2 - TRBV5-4 CASSATSGTIGTQYF TGTGCCAGCAGCGCCACTAGCGGAACAATAGGGACCCAGTACTTC
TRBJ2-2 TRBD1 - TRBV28 CASSSADRARTGELFF TGTGCCAGCAGTTCTGCCGACAGGGCCCGCACCGGGGAGCTGTTTTTT
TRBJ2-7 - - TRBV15 CATSRGGSSYEQYF TGTGCCACCAGCCGAGGAGGGAGCTCCTACGAGCAGTACTTC
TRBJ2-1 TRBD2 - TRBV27 CASSPTLSLAGGPLDEQFF TGTGCCAGCAGCCCGACTTTGTCGTTAGCGGGGGGGCCGTTAGATGAGCAGTTCTTC
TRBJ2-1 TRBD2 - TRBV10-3 CASRLAGVDNEQFF TGTGCCTCCCGACTAGCGGGGGTGGACAATGAGCAGTTCTTC
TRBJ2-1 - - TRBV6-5 CASWLGGAHEQFF TGTGCCAGCTGGCTAGGGGGGGCCCATGAGCAGTTCTTC
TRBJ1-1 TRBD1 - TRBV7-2 CASSPTGANTEAFF TGTGCCAGCAGCCCGACAGGGGCAAACACTGAAGCTTTCTTT
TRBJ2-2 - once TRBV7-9 CASSRTGYHGELFF TGTGCCAGCAGCCGAACAGGGTATCACGGGGAGCTGTTTTTT
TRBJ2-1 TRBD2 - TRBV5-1 CASSLTSGTPNEQFF TGCGCCAGCAGCCTTACTAGCGGGACCCCCAATGAGCAGTTCTTC
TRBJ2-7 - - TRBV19 CASSSTQYEQYF TGTGCCAGTAGTTCGACTCAGTACGAGCAGTACTTC
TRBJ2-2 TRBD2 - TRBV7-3 CASSPGTSGAVGELFF TGTGCCAGCAGCCCCGGGACTAGCGGGGCGGTCGGGGAGCTGTTTTTT
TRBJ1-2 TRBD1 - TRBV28 CASRPGQPAYGYTF TGTGCCAGCAGACCGGGACAGCCAGCTTATGGCTACACCTTC
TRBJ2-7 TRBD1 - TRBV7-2 CASSSRQGKVDEQYF TGTGCCAGCAGCTCTAGACAGGGAAAGGTCGACGAGCAGTACTTC
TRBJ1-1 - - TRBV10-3 CAISDLAGNTEAFF TGTGCCATCAGTGATCTGGCGGGAAACACTGAAGCTTTCTTT
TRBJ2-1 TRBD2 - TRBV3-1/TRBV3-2 CASSHGGGANEQFF TGTGCCAGCAGCCACGGCGGGGGGGCCAATGAGCAGTTCTTC
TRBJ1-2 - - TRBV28 CASSETRRRNYGYTF TGTGCCAGCAGCGAAACCCGAAGGAGGAACTATGGCTACACCTTC
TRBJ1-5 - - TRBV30 CAWSQSNNQPQHF TGTGCCTGGAGCCAGTCAAACAATCAGCCCCAGCATTTT
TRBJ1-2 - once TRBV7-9 CASSLVGSQGSGYTF TGTGCCAGCAGCTTAGTAGGGTCCCAGGGCTCTGGCTACACCTTC
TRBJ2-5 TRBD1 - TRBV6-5 CASIGGGQTQYF TGTGCCAGTATAGGGGGCGGGCAGACCCAGTACTTC
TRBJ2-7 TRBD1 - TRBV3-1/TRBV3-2 CASSQEDRPSYEQYF TGTGCCAGCAGCCAAGAGGACAGGCCCTCCTACGAGCAGTACTTC
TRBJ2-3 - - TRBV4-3 CASSSTGSTDTQYF TGCGCCAGCAGCTCGACCGGGTCCACAGATACGCAGTATTTT